The 32 T cell receptor beta chains presented below share a single source sample, sequenced in a study of naive and memory T cell subsets. The study's findings and limits: Especially in CD8 cells, naive repertoires contained a few larger clonotypes, possibly CD45RA-re-expressing memory cells.

Their antigen targets remain unknown. Two oligonucleotides, mixed equimolar, formed the beta constant-region primer covering TRBC1 and TRBC2. The ligated cDNA underwent four PCR rounds using SP2 and nested alpha and beta constant-region primers. TCRdb passed the UMI-ligation and nested PCR reads through MiXCR, listing each CDR3 protein once. The data show 120,000 to 150,000 distinct CDR3 sequences, 22% seen once. The sample comprised naive CD4+ T cells from blood. The receptors originated from a human donor in good health.

This chain links TRBV29-1 with TRBJ1-1; possibly TRBD1 for D (5 bases). The germline V and J ends were trimmed by 4 bases and 0 bases, with 12 bases remaining between them. The CDR3 has 14 residues. Germline lookup yields CDR1 SQVTM and CDR2 ANQGSEA. The CDR3 is CSVASRTLNTEAFF. CDR3 in DNA: TGCAGCGTTGCTTCACGGACATTGAACACTGAAGCTTTCTTT.

This clonotype was detected ten times or more. The genes are TRBV10-1 and TRBJ2-7; TRBD2 aligns across 7 bases. Germline CDR1 is WNHNN and CDR2 is SYGVQD (reference sequence). This CDR3 has 13 residues. V dropped 6 bases and J dropped 0; count of bases not matched to a gene: 2. In DNA, the CDR3 is TGCGCCAGCAGCGGCGGGAGCTCCTACGAGCAGTACTTC. It encodes CASSGGSSYEQYF.

The chain is built from TRBV12-3 or TRBV12-4 and TRBJ2-1; 10 bases are shared with TRBD2. The trim removed 7 bases at V and 7 bases at J, leaving 7 bases unmatched. The CDR3 is 14 residues long. The CDR3 sequence is CASTRTSGANEQFF. The CDR3 nucleotides are TGTGCCAGCACTCGGACTAGCGGAGCTAATGAGCAGTTCTTC.

This clonotype turned up a few times. This rearrangement joins TRBV6-1 to TRBJ1-6, with TRBD1 identical over 9 bases. V lost 7 bases and J lost 9; bases outside the gene matches: 4. CDR1 is MNHNS and CDR2 is SASEGT in the germline V gene. The CDR3 is 13 amino acids. CDR3 amino acids: CASTEQGASPLHF. For the CDR3, the DNA is TGTGCCAGCACGGAACAGGGGGCTTCACCCCTCCACTTT.

This clonotype came up a few times. The genes are TRBV29-1 and TRBJ2-7; either TRBD1 or TRBD2 may fit D (5 bases each). The length of the CDR3 is 11 residues. Germline V lookup: CDR1 SQVTM, CDR2 ANQGSEA. V was pared by 4 bases and J by 6 bases, with 10 bases between. The CDR3 DNA reads as TGCAGCGTTGCTGGGGGACCCGAGCAGTACTTC. Translating it yields CSVAGGPEQYF.

This clonotype was found many times. CDR3 protein: CASSHRGTYGYTF. The CDR3 nucleotides are TGTGCCAGCAGCCATAGGGGGACCTATGGCTACACCTTC. The rearrangement uses TRBV7-6 and TRBJ1-2, with D maybe TRBD1 (6 bases). V lost 5 bases and J lost 4, with 11 bases in between. Germline CDR1 and CDR2: SGHVS and FNYEAQ. This CDR3 region has 13 residues.

This sequence joins TRBV28 and TRBJ2-5; 10 positions agree with TRBD2. Germline lookup yields CDR1 MDHEN and CDR2 SYDVKM. The CDR3 contains 20 residues. Trimming cost V 5 bases and J 5 bases; bases outside gene matches: 23. CDR3 sequence reads: CASSPGRIGGLAGEVETQYF. CDR3 nucleotide sequence: TGTGCCAGCAGTCCAGGAAGGATCGGGGGGCTAGCGGGAGAGGTGGAGACCCAGTACTTC.

This clonotype was observed a few times. The gene calls are TRBV11-2 and TRBJ2-3, with TRBD2 matching 12 bases. Germline V gene data show CDR1 as SGHAT and CDR2 as FQNNGV. After removal of 4 bases from V and 5 bases from J, the junction contained 7 bases not matched to a gene. This CDR3 spans 16 amino acids. The CDR3 region is CASSSRTSGIKDTQYF. CDR3 in DNA: TGTGCCAGCAGCTCGCGGACTAGCGGGATCAAAGATACGCAGTATTTT.

There are a few counts of this clonotype. The rearrangement links TRBV5-1 to TRBJ2-1, with TRBD2 identical over 12 bases. The CDR3 is made up of 18 amino acids. Trimming cost V 4 bases and J 0 bases; bases outside gene matches: 8. Germline CDR1 SGHRS, CDR2 YFSETQ. The CDR3 loop reads CASSPGTSGLSSYNEQFF. The CDR3 coding sequence is TGCGCCAGCAGCCCCGGGACTAGCGGGCTTAGCTCCTACAATGAGCAGTTCTTC.

This clonotype was counted only a few times. This rearrangement joins TRBV19 to TRBJ1-2, with D possibly being TRBD1 (5 bases). The CDR3 spans 16 residues. CDR1 is LNHDA and CDR2 is SQIVND in the germline V gene (reference sequence). V was shortened by 5 bases and J by 6 bases, with 22 bases between the two germline ends. The CDR3 nucleotides read TGTGCCAGTAGTTCCGCCCGGGGACGGCCTGGAGATGGCTACACCTTC. Amino acid sequence: CASSSARGRPGDGYTF.

The chain carries TRBV10-3 and TRBJ1-2; D uncertain. Germline-derived CDR1 and CDR2 are ENHRY and SYGVKD. The CDR3 is 15 amino acids. V was cut by 3 bases and J by 2 bases, with 13 bases left in between. CDR3 in amino acids: CAISDGPTLNYGYTF. The CDR3 DNA follows: TGTGCCATCAGTGACGGGCCGACACTCAACTATGGCTACACCTTC.

This clonotype has a handful of counts. The V gene is TRBV7-9, the J gene TRBJ1-1; TRBD1 agrees at 9 bases. The CDR3 loop spans 14 amino acids. V shed 5 bases, J shed 5 bases, and the junction held 6 bases outside the gene matches. Germline CDR1 and CDR2: SEHNR and FQNEAQ (reference sequence). In DNA, the CDR3 is TGTGCCAGCAGCGGGGGGACAGGGCGAACTGAAGCTTTCTTT. It translates to CASSGGTGRTEAFF.

The chain links TRBV11-2 to TRBJ2-3; 9 bases map to TRBD2. CDR1 and CDR2 from the germline V gene are SGHAT and FQNNGV. V lost 8 bases to trimming and J lost 4 bases; unmatched junction nucleotides: 4. The CDR3 length is 13 residues. This CDR3 reads CASRRGGPDTQYF. DNA of the CDR3: TGTGCCAGCCGGCGGGGGGGACCAGATACGCAGTATTTT.

V is TRBV7-8 and J is TRBJ1-5; 9 bases fit TRBD1. V lost 1 base to trimming and J lost 3 bases; unmatched junction nucleotides: 10. The CDR3 sequence is 18 residues long. CDR1 and CDR2 (germline): SGHVS, FQNEAQ. In nucleotides, the CDR3 is TGTGCCAGCAGCTTAGATGTTATTAGACAGGGGGTCAATCAGCCCCAGCATTTT. Protein: CASSLDVIRQGVNQPQHF.

V usage is TRBV11-2 and J usage is TRBJ2-1, with 8 nucleotides matching TRBD2. Germline assignment: CDR1 SGHAT and CDR2 FQNNGV. The CDR3 has 18 amino acids. The ends lost 0 bases at V and 0 bases at J; junction bases unmatched: 7. The CDR3 DNA reads as TGTGCCAGCAGCTTAGAGAGCCTAGCGGGTAGCTCCTACAATGAGCAGTTCTTC. This translates into CASSLESLAGSSYNEQFF.

In this sample, this clonotype turned up many times. The chain uses TRBV12-3 or TRBV12-4 and TRBJ2-1, with 8 bases fitting TRBD2. The V and J ends lost 3 bases and 5 bases, in that order; junction bases with no gene match: 6. This CDR3 comprises 15 residues. CDR3 region: CASSFYTLADNEQFF. The CDR3 nucleotides are TGTGCCAGCAGTTTTTACACACTAGCGGACAATGAGCAGTTCTTC.

This clonotype appeared many times. This chain connects TRBV6-2 or TRBV6-3 to TRBJ2-6, with TRBD1 matching 7 bases. V gave up 6 bases and J gave up 2 bases; unmatched junction bases: 10. This CDR3 contains 17 residues. CDR1 MNHEY and CDR2 SVGEGT come from the germline V gene. In DNA form, the CDR3 reads TGTGCCAGCAGCGGGACAGTCCTAAGAGCTGGGGCCAACGTCCTGACTTTC. It is translated as CASSGTVLRAGANVLTF.

J is TRBJ1-4 and V is TRBV28; no clear D gene. Germline CDR1 and CDR2: MDHEN and SYDVKM. This CDR3 has 11 amino acids. Trimming removed 6 bases from V and 6 bases from J, with 5 bases in between. For the CDR3, the DNA is TGTGCCAGCAGGAGCTATGAAAAACTGTTTTTT. Translated: CASRSYEKLFF.

V gene TRBV6-6 combines with J gene TRBJ2-7, with D unresolved. The ends were cut back, 2 bases at V and 4 bases at J, with 6 bases in the middle. Germline V gene sequence: CDR1 MNHNY, CDR2 SVGAGI (reference sequence). The length of the CDR3 is 12 residues. CDR3 residues: CASSYGRYEQYF. CDR3 DNA: TGTGCCAGCAGTTACGGACGGTACGAGCAGTACTTC.

J is TRBJ2-7 and V is TRBV6-1, with 9 bases aligning to TRBD1. V dropped 7 bases and J dropped 3; count of bases not matched to a gene: 7. The CDR3 is 14 amino acids. Germline V CDR1 and CDR2: MNHNS, SASEGT. The CDR3 nucleotides are TGTGCCAGCATGTCAGAGACAGGGGGCTACGAGCAGTACTTC. This sequence encodes CASMSETGGYEQYF.

The sample holds a few counts of this clonotype. The chain recombines TRBV10-2 with TRBJ2-7, with unresolved D. The germline gives CDR1 WSHSY, CDR2 SAAADI. V gave up 4 bases and J gave up 3 bases, with 13 bases separating them. The CDR3 sequence is 14 residues long. CDR3 loop: CASSGPPLNYEQYF. The DNA for the CDR3 is TGCGCCAGCAGTGGCCCCCCCTTAAACTACGAGCAGTACTTC.

This clonotype occurred a few times. This rearrangement joins TRBV20-1 to TRBJ1-6; weak D call: TRBD1 (6 bases). With 5 bases removed from V and 5 bases from J, the gap between germline ends came to 13 bases. The CDR3 has 14 residues. CDR1 is DFQATT, CDR2 SNEGSKA, per germline (reference sequence). The CDR3 sequence: CSAPGQRDNSPLHF. The CDR3 DNA follows: TGCAGTGCTCCGGGACAAAGGGATAATTCACCCCTCCACTTT.

V gene TRBV9 combines with J gene TRBJ1-1; 7 nucleotides line up with TRBD1. CDR3 length: 15 residues. CDR1 SGDLS and CDR2 YYNGEE come from the germline V gene. V was pared by 3 bases and J by 1 base, with 6 bases of the junction left unmatched. CDR3 in amino acids: CASSAAGQPNTEAFF. In DNA form, the CDR3 reads TGTGCCAGCAGCGCGGCGGGACAGCCGAACACTGAAGCTTTCTTT.

This clonotype has just a few counts. The chain employs TRBV7-9 and TRBJ2-5, with D unresolved. The CDR3 length is 15 residues. Germline V gene lookup returns CDR1 SEHNR and CDR2 FQNEAQ (reference sequence). The V end was cut by 5 bases, the J end by 3 bases, with 16 bases between. CDR3 sequence reads: CASSRWVGREETQYF. For the CDR3, the DNA is TGTGCCAGCAGCCGGTGGGTGGGCCGAGAAGAGACCCAGTACTTC.

The rearrangement joins TRBV29-1 to TRBJ1-2; a weak D match, TRBD1 (5 bases). The length of the CDR3 is 11 residues. Trimming left V 4 bases short and J 4 bases short, with 7 bases between. In germline, CDR1 is SQVTM, CDR2 ANQGSEA. The CDR3 sequence is CSVGDRYGYTF. In DNA form, the CDR3 reads TGCAGCGTTGGGGACCGCTATGGCTACACCTTC.

There are many counts of this clonotype. The rearrangement uses TRBV30 and TRBJ2-1, with 8 positions matching TRBD2. The V gene's germline CDR1 is GTSNPN and CDR2 SVGIG (reference sequence). Unmatched junction bases numbered 2, after V lost 3 bases and J lost 1 base. CDR3 length: 14 amino acids. CDR3 DNA: TGTGCCTGGAGATCTAGCGGGTCCTACAATGAGCAGTTCTTC. It yields the protein CAWRSSGSYNEQFF.

This clonotype was seen a few times. The rearrangement links TRBV20-1 to TRBJ2-3; D is unclear. V was trimmed by 5 bases and J by 7 bases, leaving 7 bases between them. The CDR3 extends over 10 amino acids. The V gene's germline CDR1 is DFQATT and CDR2 SNEGSKA (reference sequence). The CDR3 DNA reads TGCAGTGCTTCGCCACATACGCAGTATTTT. Translated, it gives CSASPHTQYF.

This clonotype occurred a few times. In DNA, the CDR3 is TGCAGCGCCCTCCCGATTGGGGGACAGGGATTCGAGCAGTACTTC. It is translated as CSALPIGGQGFEQYF. The chain couples TRBV29-1 to TRBJ2-7, with TRBD1 identical over 9 bases. CDR1 is SQVTM and CDR2 is ANQGSEA in the germline V gene. V lost 7 bases to trimming and J lost 6 bases; unmatched junction nucleotides: 16. This CDR3 contains 15 residues.

This clonotype was found a few times. V is TRBV7-2 and J is TRBJ2-1; 9 bases match TRBD1. Germline values: CDR1 SGHTA, CDR2 FQGNSA. Losses at the gene ends were 1 base for V and 4 bases for J; bases not matched to a gene: 2. CDR3 size: 15 residues. CDR3 nucleotides: TGTGCCAGCAGCTTAGATGGACAGGGGTACAATGAGCAGTTCTTC. Protein: CASSLDGQGYNEQFF.

This clonotype occurred a few times. The chain combines TRBV6-6 with TRBJ2-7; D is uncertain. Trimming removed 8 bases at V and 2 bases at J, with 13 bases between. The CDR3 is 13 amino acids. Germline loops: CDR1 MNHNY, CDR2 SVGAGI (reference sequence). CDR3 bases: TGTGCCAGCGCAATCCCAAAGACCTACGAGCAGTACTTC. As protein: CASAIPKTYEQYF.

This clonotype came up many times. V gene TRBV29-1 combines with J gene TRBJ2-7; no clear D. Germline V lookup: CDR1 SQVTM, CDR2 ANQGSEA. This CDR3 is 12 amino acids long. The germline V and J ends were trimmed by 7 bases and 0 bases, with 10 bases remaining between them. The CDR3 spells CSGTVSSYEQYF. The CDR3, as DNA: TGCAGCGGCACAGTGAGCTCCTACGAGCAGTACTTC.

This clonotype was found a few times. The chain combines TRBV29-1 with TRBJ2-1; 12 nucleotides match TRBD2. Trimming took 2 bases from V and 7 from J; bases not matched to a gene: 3. This CDR3 comprises 14 residues. Germline V gene sequence: CDR1 SQVTM, CDR2 ANQGSEA. The CDR3: CSVERLAGDNEQFF. The CDR3, as DNA: TGCAGCGTTGAAAGACTAGCGGGAGATAATGAGCAGTTCTTC.